The 14 T cell receptor beta chains presented below share a single source sample, sequenced in a study of cytomegalovirus exposure and HLA in healthy donors. Clones were sequenced by immunoSEQ multiplex PCR, and TCRdb holds only the in-frame ones, with some missing. Seen here are 120,000 to 150,000 clones, about 87% observed once, and the top ten hold 4.5% to 5.5%. Material: PBMCs. The receptors were sampled from a man between 18 and 35 years old in good health and CMV-seropositive.

CDR3: CASSPGQGVHQPQHF. CDR3 nucleotides: TGTGCCAGCAGCCCGGGACAGGGCGTACATCAGCCCCAGCATTTT. The chain couples TRBV7-2 to TRBJ1-5; the match to TRBD1 covers 9 bases. V was pared by 5 bases and J by 5 bases, with 7 bases of the junction left unmatched. The germline V gene encodes CDR1 SGHTA and CDR2 FQGNSA. The CDR3 covers 15 residues. The full variable domain, with the rest looked up from reference TRBV7-2 and TRBJ1-5, is GAGVSQSPSNKVTEKGKDVELRCDPISGHTALYWYRQSLGQGLEFLIYFQGNSAPDKSGLPSDRFSAERTGGSVSTLTIQRTQQEDSAVYLCASSPGQGVHQPQHFGDGTRLSIL.

This chain joins TRBV29-1 and TRBJ2-1; the match to TRBD2 covers 16 bases. Per the germline V gene, CDR1 is SQVTM and CDR2 is ANQGSEA. V lost 4 bases, J lost 8 bases, and 8 bases stayed unmatched. The CDR3 runs 16 residues. The CDR3 sequence: CSVGGTSGRAWDEQFF. In DNA, the CDR3 is TGCAGCGTTGGGGGGACTAGCGGGAGGGCCTGGGATGAGCAGTTCTTC.

In its sample, this clone was seen once. The rearrangement links TRBV28 to TRBJ2-6; TRBD1 might be the D (6 bases). Trimming shortened V by 5 bases and J by 4 bases, and 12 bases separated the two germline ends. Per the germline V gene, CDR1 is MDHEN and CDR2 is SYDVKM. The CDR3 is 15 amino acids. CDR3 residues: CASSIQGVGANVLTF. CDR3 DNA sequence: TGTGCCAGCAGTATACAGGGTGTGGGGGCCAACGTCCTGACTTTC.

J is TRBJ1-4 and V is TRBV30; TRBD1 matches 10 bases. Germline V lookup: CDR1 GTSNPN, CDR2 SVGIG (reference sequence). This CDR3 comprises 13 residues. V shed 5 bases and J 5 bases; nucleotides not matched to a gene: 2. This chain's CDR3 is CAWAGQGNEKLFF. DNA for the CDR3: TGTGCCTGGGCGGGACAGGGGAATGAAAAACTGTTTTTT.

The chain employs TRBV27 and TRBJ1-2, with D perhaps TRBD1 (6 bases). The CDR3 is 16 residues long. Germline assignment: CDR1 MNHEY and CDR2 SMNVEV (reference sequence). The germline V and J ends were trimmed by 5 bases and 1 base, with 17 bases remaining between them. DNA of the CDR3: TGTGCCAGCAGTACTATTCTAGGGGGGGGTAACTATGGCTACACCTTC. It is translated as CASSTILGGGNYGYTF.

The rearrangement links TRBV5-1 to TRBJ1-1, with D possibly TRBD1 on 5 matching bases. CDR3 size: 11 residues. The germline V gene has CDR1 SGHRS and CDR2 YFSETQ. V was trimmed by 4 bases and J by 14 bases, leaving 15 bases between them. The CDR3 protein is CASSLGGDRFF. The CDR3 coding sequence is TGCGCCAGCAGCCTCGGGGGGGATCGGTTCTTT.

The CDR3 here is CASSPGTGVYGYTF. For the CDR3, the DNA is TGTGCCAGCAGTCCTGGGACAGGGGTCTATGGCTACACCTTC. This rearrangement joins TRBV27 to TRBJ1-2, with 10 bases fitting TRBD1. The CDR3 has 14 amino acids. The J segment lost 4 bases and the V segment lost 5 bases, leaving 4 bases of the junction unmatched. Germline V gene lookup returns CDR1 MNHEY and CDR2 SMNVEV (reference sequence).

The V and J genes are TRBV2 and TRBJ2-3; 12 bases align to TRBD2. The CDR3 has 17 residues. Losses at the gene ends were 6 bases for V and 4 bases for J; bases not matched to a gene: 11. Germline CDR1 reads SNHLY; CDR2 reads FYNNEI. The CDR3 coding sequence is TGTGCCAGCAGCAGTGACCAACTAGCGGGAGGCTCAGATACGCAGTATTTT. This encodes CASSSDQLAGGSDTQYF.

This chain links TRBV7-9 with TRBJ2-6, with 8 bases matching TRBD2. Germline CDR1 SEHNR, CDR2 FQNEAQ (reference sequence). The CDR3 consists of 19 residues. J was trimmed by 1 base and V by 5 bases; bases with no gene match: 13. CDR3: CASSLPGGVGGSGANVLTF. The CDR3 nucleotides read TGTGCCAGCAGCCTCCCCGGGGGGGTGGGAGGATCTGGGGCCAACGTCCTGACTTTC.

The V call is TRBV18, the J call TRBJ2-3; D remains ambiguous. There are 14 residues in the CDR3. CDR1 is KGHSH, CDR2 LQKENI, per germline. The V end lost 3 bases, the J end lost 2 bases, and 9 bases lay between the germline ends. This chain's CDR3 is CASSPSYTTDTQYF. The DNA for the CDR3 is TGTGCCAGCTCACCTAGCTACACCACAGATACGCAGTATTTT.

The chain uses TRBV4-1 and TRBJ2-1; D not resolved. V was cut by 0 bases and J by 0 bases, with 6 bases left in between. Germline CDR1 and CDR2: MGHRA and YSYEKL. CDR3 length: 15 residues. In DNA form, the CDR3 reads TGCGCCAGCAGCCAAGACCGGAGCTCCTACAATGAGCAGTTCTTC. Translating gives CASSQDRSSYNEQFF.

The CDR3 reads CSAAGQGYTEAFF. DNA of the CDR3: TGCAGCGCTGCGGGACAGGGCTACACTGAAGCTTTCTTT. The chain employs TRBV29-1 and TRBJ1-1; TRBD1 matches 9 bases. The V segment lost 7 bases and the J segment 3 bases; nucleotides outside the gene matches: 6. From germline, CDR1 is SQVTM and CDR2 ANQGSEA. This CDR3 has 13 residues.

V usage is TRBV7-6 and J usage is TRBJ1-1, with 7 bases matching TRBD1. The CDR3 extends over 14 amino acids. After removal of 5 bases from V and 5 bases from J, the junction contained 8 bases not matched to a gene. Germline V lookup: CDR1 SGHVS, CDR2 FNYEAQ. In DNA, the CDR3 is TGTGCCAGCAGCAGACAGGGTCAAAGTACTGAAGCTTTCTTT. It is translated as CASSRQGQSTEAFF.

The genes are TRBV7-6 and TRBJ2-7; D is perhaps TRBD1 (5 bases). V lost 0 bases, J lost 6 bases, and 9 bases lay in between. This CDR3 region has 13 residues. Per the germline V gene, CDR1 is SGHVS and CDR2 is FNYEAQ. The CDR3 bases are TGTGCCAGCAGCTTAGCAGGGGTAGGCGAGCAGTACTTC. Its translation is CASSLAGVGEQYF.